One and the same sample provided the 21 T cell receptor beta chains below, sequenced in a study of blood T cell repertoires in COVID-19. Sequencing used immunoSEQ multiplex PCR; TCRdb keeps in-frame clones, though not all of them. The table records about 92,000 clones, about 85% of them present only once. The sample comprised peripheral blood. These receptors originate from a human donor in a cohort sampled during active COVID-19.

The chain employs TRBV7-8 and TRBJ1-6; the match to TRBD1 covers 12 bases. CDR1 is SGHVS and CDR2 is FQNEAQ in the germline V gene. The V and J ends lost 1 base and 8 bases, in that order; junction bases with no gene match: 9. This CDR3 contains 18 residues. The CDR3 DNA is TGTGCCAGCAGCTTAGGACTCCGGGACAGGGGGCGGGATTCACCCCTCCACTTT. Its protein is CASSLGLRDRGRDSPLHF.

The CDR3 protein is CSASRAGGRIRDTQYF. In nucleotides, the CDR3 is TGCAGTGCTAGTAGGGCGGGAGGTCGAATTAGGGATACGCAGTATTTT. This chain connects TRBV20-1 to TRBJ2-3; 8 nucleotides agree with TRBD2. The V and J ends lost 3 bases and 6 bases, in that order; junction bases with no gene match: 14. CDR1 is DFQATT and CDR2 is SNEGSKA in the germline V gene (reference sequence). The CDR3 covers 16 residues.

This clone appeared a few times. The gene calls are TRBV10-3 and TRBJ2-3; a possible D gene is TRBD1 (5 bases). Between the trimmed V and J ends, which lost 5 bases and 1 base, there was a span of 13 bases. The CDR3 extends over 15 amino acids. The germline gives CDR1 ENHRY, CDR2 SYGVKD. The CDR3 loop is CAISFQGPGTDTQYF. CDR3 DNA sequence: TGTGCCATCAGTTTCCAGGGTCCCGGCACAGATACGCAGTATTTT.

This chain joins TRBV12-5 and TRBJ2-3; TRBD2 matches at 7 bases. Germline V lookup: CDR1 LGHNT, CDR2 FRNRAP. The CDR3 has 15 amino acids. Losses at the gene ends were 1 base for V and 2 bases for J; bases not matched to a gene: 3. The CDR3 region is CASGLGDYLTDTQYF. The CDR3, as DNA: TGTGCTAGTGGTTTGGGGGACTACCTCACAGATACGCAGTATTTT.

The rearrangement links TRBV28 to TRBJ2-7; 7 bases match TRBD1. This CDR3 comprises 14 residues. V was pared by 5 bases and J by 5 bases, with 9 bases of the junction left unmatched. The germline CDR1 and CDR2 sequences are MDHEN and SYDVKM. CDR3 amino acids: CASSTLTGWDEQYF. CDR3 DNA sequence: TGTGCCAGCAGTACGCTGACAGGGTGGGACGAGCAGTACTTC. The complete variable domain, with remaining parts taken from reference TRBV28 and TRBJ2-7, reads DVKVTQSSRYLVKRTGEKVFLECVQDMDHENMFWYRQDPGLGLRLIYFSYDVKMKEKGDIPEGYSVSREKKERFSLILESASTNQTSMYLCASSTLTGWDEQYFGPGTRLTVT.

The chain is built from TRBV3-1 (or the pseudogene TRBV3-2) and TRBJ1-2; 7 positions agree with TRBD1. Germline assignment: CDR1 LGHDT and CDR2 YNNKEL (reference sequence). CDR3 length equals 14 residues. After removal of 2 bases from V and 4 bases from J, the junction contained 4 bases not matched to a gene. The CDR3 region is CASSQIDRAYGYTF. The CDR3 DNA is TGTGCCAGCAGCCAAATCGACAGGGCCTATGGCTACACCTTC.

The chain employs TRBV18 and TRBJ2-5; 8 bases are a match to TRBD2. Trimming took 3 bases from V and 2 from J; bases not matched to a gene: 5. The CDR3 totals 15 residues. Germline CDR1 reads KGHSH; CDR2 reads LQKENI. This CDR3 reads CASSPRTSPQETQYF. CDR3 sequence (DNA): TGTGCCAGCTCACCGAGGACTAGCCCACAAGAGACCCAGTACTTC.

This chain joins TRBV2 and TRBJ1-1; unclear D gene. The ends were cut back, 3 bases at V and 6 bases at J, with 23 bases in the middle. Germline V gives CDR1 SNHLY, CDR2 FYNNEI. The CDR3 contains 17 residues. The CDR3 coding sequence is TGTGCCAGCAGTGAGGCCCCTCCAGGATTGTTTGTTTCTGAAGCTTTCTTT. This translates into CASSEAPPGLFVSEAFF.

The V gene is TRBV7-2, the J gene TRBJ1-2; D is ambiguous. V was pared by 3 bases and J by 5 bases, with 4 bases between. Per germline, CDR1 SGHTA and CDR2 FQGNSA. This CDR3 has 11 residues. The CDR3 here is CASSFLYGYTF. CDR3 bases: TGTGCCAGCAGCTTCCTATATGGCTACACCTTC. The whole variable domain, remainder taken from reference TRBV7-2 and TRBJ1-2, is GAGVSQSPSNKVTEKGKDVELRCDPISGHTALYWYRQSLGQGLEFLIYFQGNSAPDKSGLPSDRFSAERTGGSVSTLTIQRTQQEDSAVYLCASSFLYGYTFGSGTRLTVV.

This sequence joins TRBV5-4 and TRBJ2-5, with 12 positions matching TRBD2. The V segment lost 1 base and the J segment 4 bases; nucleotides outside the gene matches: 5. CDR3 size: 16 residues. Germline V lookup: CDR1 SGHNT, CDR2 YYREEE (reference sequence). The CDR3 reads CASSLLAGGAGETQYF. CDR3 DNA: TGTGCCAGCAGCTTGCTAGCGGGAGGGGCTGGAGAGACCCAGTACTTC.

The chain uses TRBV5-5 and TRBJ1-5, with TRBD1 matching 10 bases. Germline trimming cut 0 bases from V and 3 bases from J; bases unmatched to any gene: 6. The CDR3 length is 17 residues. Germline V gene lookup returns CDR1 SGHKS and CDR2 YYEKEE (reference sequence). CDR3 region: CASSLGGTGAPNQPQHF. CDR3 nucleotide sequence: TGTGCCAGCAGCTTGGGGGGGACAGGGGCCCCCAATCAGCCCCAGCATTTT.

The chain is built from TRBV3-1 (or the pseudogene TRBV3-2) and TRBJ2-3, with D possibly being TRBD2 (6 bases). CDR1 is LGHDT, CDR2 YNNKEL, per germline (reference sequence). This CDR3 comprises 15 residues. V was trimmed by 4 bases and J by 0 bases, leaving 11 bases between them. The CDR3 nucleotides read TGTGCCAGCAGCCTCACCGGGACTAGCACAGATACGCAGTATTTT. This translates into CASSLTGTSTDTQYF.

The rearrangement joins TRBV19 to TRBJ2-5; TRBD2 matches 13 bases. V trimming: 5 bases; J trimming: 5 bases; junction bases outside the gene matches: 8. In germline, CDR1 is LNHDA, CDR2 SQIVND (reference sequence). The CDR3 is 16 residues long. The CDR3 loop reads CASSAGLAGATETQYF. CDR3 coding DNA: TGTGCCAGTAGTGCCGGACTAGCGGGGGCCACGGAGACCCAGTACTTC.

The gene calls are TRBV28 and TRBJ1-5, with 8 bases lining up with TRBD1. The CDR3 has 15 amino acids. J was trimmed by 7 bases and V by 7 bases; bases with no gene match: 12. CDR1 MDHEN and CDR2 SYDVKM come from the germline V gene. CDR3 loop: CASNTGQGPWQPQHF. The CDR3 nucleotides are TGTGCCAGCAATACTGGACAGGGCCCGTGGCAGCCCCAGCATTTT. Looking up the rest from reference TRBV28 and TRBJ1-5 gives the full variable domain: DVKVTQSSRYLVKRTGEKVFLECVQDMDHENMFWYRQDPGLGLRLIYFSYDVKMKEKGDIPEGYSVSREKKERFSLILESASTNQTSMYLCASNTGQGPWQPQHFGDGTRLSIL.

The CDR3 region has the DNA TGTGCCAGCAGTCCCCGGGGAGCCCTAGGACAGCCCCAGCATTTT. It is translated as CASSPRGALGQPQHF. The chain joins TRBV2 to TRBJ1-5, with D hard to call. V dropped 5 bases and J dropped 7 bases, with 18 bases sitting between them. The CDR3 is 15 residues long. Germline-derived CDR1 and CDR2 are SNHLY and FYNNEI.

This clone was detected once. The V and J genes are TRBV24-1 and TRBJ2-1; possibly TRBD2 for D (6 bases). V lost 7 bases and J 4 bases, leaving 13 bases between the germline ends. Germline CDR1 and CDR2: KGHDR and SFDVKD. This CDR3 region has 14 residues. CDR3 DNA sequence: TGTGCCACCAGCGGGGGTCCCCCTTACAATGAGCAGTTCTTC. Translated, it gives CATSGGPPYNEQFF.

This chain uses TRBV15 with TRBJ2-1; 11 nucleotides align to TRBD2. CDR1 and CDR2 (germline): LNHNV, YYDKDF (reference sequence). V lost 3 bases to trimming and J lost 6 bases; unmatched junction nucleotides: 7. This CDR3 is 16 amino acids long. The CDR3: CATSRELAGVGNEQFF. In DNA form, the CDR3 reads TGTGCCACCAGCAGGGAACTAGCGGGAGTTGGCAATGAGCAGTTCTTC.

The rearrangement joins TRBV29-1 to TRBJ1-1, with 8 bases matching TRBD1. This CDR3 contains 13 residues. Germline-derived CDR1 and CDR2 are SQVTM and ANQGSEA. V shed 7 bases, J shed 1 base, and the junction held 5 bases outside the gene matches. Written as DNA, the CDR3 is TGCAGCGCCCGGACAGGGAGGAACACTGAAGCTTTCTTT. This encodes CSARTGRNTEAFF.

V is TRBV27 and J is TRBJ2-1; 10 nucleotides line up with TRBD1. Germline CDR1 is MNHEY and CDR2 is SMNVEV (reference sequence). Germline trimming cut 1 base from V and 7 bases from J; bases unmatched to any gene: 7. The CDR3 loop spans 16 amino acids. As DNA, the CDR3 is TGTGCCAGCAGTTTATATGGACAGGGGGTCTTGAATGAGCAGTTCTTC. It encodes CASSLYGQGVLNEQFF.

V usage is TRBV2 and J usage is TRBJ2-4, with TRBD2 identical over 15 bases. CDR1 is SNHLY and CDR2 is FYNNEI in the germline V gene. The CDR3 has 18 residues. V was clipped by 8 bases and J by 9 bases; unmatched bases: 17. The CDR3 here is CASGTSGGPPGWAPIQYF. The CDR3 DNA follows: TGTGCCAGCGGGACTAGCGGGGGGCCGCCGGGGTGGGCTCCCATTCAGTACTTC.

The chain joins TRBV9 to TRBJ1-2; D unresolved. Between the trimmed V and J ends, which lost 3 bases and 4 bases, there was a span of 28 bases. The CDR3 runs 19 residues. CDR1 is SGDLS, CDR2 YYNGEE, per germline. Written as DNA, the CDR3 is TGTGCCAGCAGCGAGTCTGCTCCCAACACGGGGTTAAGTGGCTATGGCTACACCTTC. Residues: CASSESAPNTGLSGYGYTF. Variable domain in full (rest from reference TRBV9 and TRBJ1-2): DSGVTQTPKHLITATGQRVTLRCSPRSGDLSVYWYQQSLDQGLQFLIQYYNGEERAKGNILERFSAQQFPDLHSELNLSSLELGDSALYFCASSESAPNTGLSGYGYTFGSGTRLTVV.